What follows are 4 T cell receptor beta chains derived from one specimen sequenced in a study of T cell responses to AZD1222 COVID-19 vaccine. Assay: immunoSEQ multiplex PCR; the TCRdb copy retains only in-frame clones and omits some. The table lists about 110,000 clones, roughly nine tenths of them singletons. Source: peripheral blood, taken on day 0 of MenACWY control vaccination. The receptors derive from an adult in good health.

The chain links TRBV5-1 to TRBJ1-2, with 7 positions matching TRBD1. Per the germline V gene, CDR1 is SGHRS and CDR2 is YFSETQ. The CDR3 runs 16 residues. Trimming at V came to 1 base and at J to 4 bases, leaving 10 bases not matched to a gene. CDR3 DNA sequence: TGCGCCAGCAGCTTGATTGACCGACAGGGCTCCTATGGCTACACCTTC. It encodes CASSLIDRQGSYGYTF.

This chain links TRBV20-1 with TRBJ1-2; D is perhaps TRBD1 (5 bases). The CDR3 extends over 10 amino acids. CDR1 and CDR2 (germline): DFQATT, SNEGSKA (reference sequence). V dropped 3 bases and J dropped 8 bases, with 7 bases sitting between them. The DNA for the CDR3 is TGCAGTGCTAGGGGGGGAGGCTACACCTTC. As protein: CSARGGGYTF.

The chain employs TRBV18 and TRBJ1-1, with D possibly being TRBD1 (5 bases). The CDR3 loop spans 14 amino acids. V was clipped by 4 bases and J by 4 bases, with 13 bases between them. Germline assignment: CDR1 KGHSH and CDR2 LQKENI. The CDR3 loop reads CASSRRPRATEAFF. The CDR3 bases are TGTGCCAGCTCACGGAGGCCCAGGGCCACTGAAGCTTTCTTT.

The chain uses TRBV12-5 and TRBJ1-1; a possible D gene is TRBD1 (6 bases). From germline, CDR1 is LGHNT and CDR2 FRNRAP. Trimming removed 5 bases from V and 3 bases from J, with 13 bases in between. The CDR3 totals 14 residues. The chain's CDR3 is CASGQRGFHTEAFF. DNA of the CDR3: TGTGCTAGTGGTCAGAGGGGGTTCCACACTGAAGCTTTCTTT.